A single sample is the source of the 24 T cell receptor beta chains below, sequenced in a study of blood T cell repertoires in COVID-19. Assay used: immunoSEQ multiplex PCR; TCRdb lists only in-frame clones, some missing. Of about 210,000 clones in the sample, approximately 85% were seen once. The sample comprised peripheral blood. Receptors were obtained from a woman aged 45-65 years with active or convalescent COVID-19.

This clone was picked up a small number of times. The CDR3 DNA is TGTGCCAGCAGTTTACGCCAGGGGGCGGGTTCACCCCTCCACTTT. The encoded protein is CASSLRQGAGSPLHF. The V call is TRBV27, the J call TRBJ1-6, with 8 bases that match TRBD1. V was clipped by 2 bases and J by 9 bases; unmatched bases: 6. The CDR3 runs to 15 residues. Germline lookup yields CDR1 MNHEY and CDR2 SMNVEV (reference sequence).

This clone appeared a single time. This chain connects TRBV28 to TRBJ1-2; no clear D gene. Trimming left V 2 bases short and J 7 bases short, with 14 bases between. The CDR3 runs 14 residues. Germline V lookup: CDR1 MDHEN, CDR2 SYDVKM. CDR3 region: CASSLRGPRSGYTF. CDR3 coding DNA: TGTGCCAGCAGTTTACGAGGCCCCCGGAGTGGCTACACCTTC.

CDR3 nucleotides: TGTGCCAGCAGCAGCGGGACAGGGGGCGAGCAGTACGTC. Protein: CASSSGTGGEQYV. The rearrangement uses TRBV5-4 and TRBJ2-7, with 11 bases identical to TRBD1. Per germline, CDR1 SGHNT and CDR2 YYREEE (reference sequence). The CDR3 runs to 13 residues. V lost 4 bases to trimming and J lost 6 bases; unmatched junction nucleotides: 3.

As for this clone: Other DNA sequences from this sample encode an identical CDR3 as well. This chain links TRBV11-2 with TRBJ1-1; possibly TRBD1 for D (5 bases). The CDR3 consists of 13 residues. Germline CDR1 reads SGHAT; CDR2 reads FQNNGV. V lost 0 bases, J lost 4 bases, and 6 bases lay in between. CDR3 region: CASSLERGTEAFF. The CDR3 nucleotides read TGTGCCAGCAGCTTAGAAAGGGGCACTGAAGCTTTCTTT.

The chain combines TRBV6-1 with TRBJ2-7, with 11 bases matching TRBD2. The CDR3 is made up of 15 amino acids. Losses at the gene ends were 0 bases for V and 2 bases for J; bases not matched to a gene: 0. Germline CDR1 is MNHNS and CDR2 is SASEGT. CDR3 bases: TGTGCCAGCAGTGAAGCTAGCGGGGGGGCCTACGAGCAGTACGTC. This codes for CASSEASGGAYEQYV.

V and J are TRBV30 and TRBJ1-1; tentative D call: TRBD1 (5 bases). Germline assignment: CDR1 GTSNPN and CDR2 SVGIG (reference sequence). The CDR3 contains 13 residues. Trimming removed 4 bases at V and 7 bases at J, with 16 bases between. The CDR3: CAWTSDTYGEAFF. The CDR3 bases are TGTGCCTGGACTTCGGACACCTACGGTGAAGCTTTCTTT.

This chain links TRBV19 with TRBJ1-1; maybe TRBD1 (5 bases). The germline V gene encodes CDR1 LNHDA and CDR2 SQIVND (reference sequence). Trimming left V 2 bases short and J 5 bases short, with 12 bases between. This CDR3 has 14 residues. CDR3 nucleotides: TGTGCCAGTAGTATAAGTGCAGGGTGGACTGAAGCTTTCTTT. Protein sequence: CASSISAGWTEAFF. The full variable domain, with the rest looked up from reference TRBV19 and TRBJ1-1, is DGGITQSPKYLFRKEGQNVTLSCEQNLNHDAMYWYRQDPGQGLRLIYYSQIVNDFQKGDIAEGYSVSREKKESFPLTVTSAQKNPTAFYLCASSISAGWTEAFFGQGTRLTVV.

The V call is TRBV28, the J call TRBJ1-1; D perhaps matches TRBD1 (5 bases). V lost 4 bases to trimming and J lost 8 bases, with 17 bases between them. The CDR3 runs 14 residues. Per germline, CDR1 MDHEN and CDR2 SYDVKM. The CDR3 reads CASSSLAYRKEAFF. For the CDR3, the DNA is TGTGCCAGCAGTTCCCTCGCCTACAGGAAAGAAGCTTTCTTT.

This clone was recorded only once. This chain connects TRBV27 to TRBJ2-7, with D maybe TRBD2 (6 bases). This CDR3 is 14 amino acids long. Germline V gene data show CDR1 as MNHEY and CDR2 as SMNVEV (reference sequence). V was trimmed by 8 bases and J by 2 bases, leaving 16 bases between them. As DNA, the CDR3 is TGTGCCAGCGGTCCAGACGGGAGAACCTACGAGCAGTACGTC. Protein product: CASGPDGRTYEQYV.

J is TRBJ1-3 and V is TRBV6-4; D is uncertain. This CDR3 comprises 11 residues. V lost 11 bases and J lost 4, with 9 bases in between. Germline V gives CDR1 MRHNA, CDR2 SNTAGT. CDR3: CAVIQGNTIYF. CDR3 sequence (DNA): TGTGCCGTAATCCAGGGAAACACCATATATTTT.

J is TRBJ2-1 and V is TRBV3-1 (or the pseudogene TRBV3-2); tentative D call: TRBD1 (6 bases). The CDR3 is made up of 15 amino acids. The germline gives CDR1 LGHDT, CDR2 YNNKEL (reference sequence). The V end was cut by 3 bases, the J end by 5 bases, with 14 bases between. CDR3 in amino acids: CASSHSDRYNNEQFF. DNA for the CDR3: TGTGCCAGCAGCCACTCCGACAGGTATAACAATGAGCAGTTCTTC.

This sequence joins TRBV28 and TRBJ1-2; TRBD1 might be the D (5 bases). The V gene lost 6 bases and the J gene lost 1 base, with 12 bases spanning the gap. CDR3 length: 14 amino acids. Germline V gene sequence: CDR1 MDHEN, CDR2 SYDVKM. The CDR3 nucleotides read TGTGCCAGCAGGGACGGGGGAGATAACTATGGCTACACCTTC. Amino acid sequence: CASRDGGDNYGYTF.

This sequence joins TRBV28 and TRBJ2-7, with TRBD2 as a possible D gene (5 bases). The CDR3 consists of 15 residues. Trimming left V 5 bases short and J 0 bases short, with 14 bases between. In germline, CDR1 is MDHEN, CDR2 SYDVKM. CDR3 region: CASSAAGHSSYEQYV. In DNA form, the CDR3 reads TGTGCCAGCAGTGCGGCGGGCCACAGCTCCTACGAGCAGTACGTC.

This clone was recorded a few times. The rearrangement uses TRBV11-2 and TRBJ1-2; D uncertain. Germline loops: CDR1 SGHAT, CDR2 FQNNGV. Trimming shortened V by 1 base and J by 9 bases, and 12 bases separated the two germline ends. This CDR3 spans 13 amino acids. This chain's CDR3 is CASSLGGLRSYTF. DNA of the CDR3: TGTGCCAGCAGCTTAGGTGGGCTCAGAAGCTACACCTTC.

This clone was observed a handful of times. This rearrangement joins TRBV28 to TRBJ1-2, with TRBD1 as a possible D gene (6 bases). Between the trimmed V and J ends, which lost 1 base and 2 bases, there was a span of 17 bases. The CDR3 covers 17 residues. Germline CDR1 reads MDHEN; CDR2 reads SYDVKM. CDR3 sequence reads: CASSLLALVQGNYGYTF. CDR3 coding DNA: TGTGCCAGCAGTTTATTAGCGCTGGTGCAGGGGAACTATGGCTACACCTTC.

The rearrangement joins TRBV11-2 to TRBJ2-3; 12 nucleotides agree with TRBD2. The CDR3 totals 16 residues. Germline V gene sequence: CDR1 SGHAT, CDR2 FQNNGV. Unmatched junction bases numbered 7, after V lost 3 bases and J lost 6 bases. This CDR3 reads CASSFSTSGSADTQYF. The CDR3, as DNA: TGTGCCAGCAGCTTCTCGACTAGCGGGAGTGCGGATACGCAGTATTTT.

This clone was found once. The chain couples TRBV5-1 to TRBJ2-3; 7 bases agree with TRBD1. Trimming took 8 bases from V and 0 from J; bases not matched to a gene: 6. The CDR3 totals 14 residues. CDR1 is SGHRS, CDR2 YFSETQ, per germline. The DNA of the CDR3 is TGCGCCAGTGGTGCGGACAGGAGCACAGATACGCAGTATTTT. It translates to CASGADRSTDTQYF.

The chain combines TRBV24-1 with TRBJ1-2; tentatively, D is TRBD1 (6 bases). The CDR3 is made up of 13 amino acids. Germline V gene sequence: CDR1 KGHDR, CDR2 SFDVKD. The germline V and J ends were trimmed by 7 bases and 6 bases, with 14 bases remaining between them. The CDR3 loop reads CATRLSGDDGYTF. DNA of the CDR3: TGTGCCACCAGGCTATCAGGGGACGATGGCTACACCTTC.

This clone was seen a handful of times. The gene calls are TRBV10-3 and TRBJ1-2; 12 nucleotides match TRBD1. The V segment lost 6 bases and the J segment 7 bases; nucleotides outside the gene matches: 9. The CDR3 covers 15 residues. The germline V gene has CDR1 ENHRY and CDR2 SYGVKD. The CDR3 spells CAISDPGTGGRGYTF. CDR3 nucleotides: TGTGCCATCAGCGACCCCGGGACAGGGGGCCGTGGCTACACCTTC.

The V and J genes are TRBV7-9 and TRBJ1-4, with a possible D match to TRBD1 (5 bases). This CDR3 is 15 amino acids long. The germline V gene encodes CDR1 SEHNR and CDR2 FQNEAQ (reference sequence). V dropped 1 base and J dropped 7 bases, with 13 bases sitting between them. CDR3 sequence reads: CASSLEGGTGEKLFF. The CDR3 coding sequence is TGTGCCAGCAGCTTAGAGGGCGGGACCGGTGAAAAACTGTTTTTT.

The CDR3 protein is CASGTAYQETQYF. The CDR3 DNA sequence: TGTGCCAGCGGGACAGCGTACCAAGAGACCCAGTACTTC. The chain has TRBV28 and TRBJ2-5; TRBD1 aligns across 7 bases. Losses at the gene ends were 8 bases for V and 0 bases for J; bases not matched to a gene: 3. Germline loops: CDR1 MDHEN, CDR2 SYDVKM. The CDR3 consists of 13 residues.

The chain combines TRBV3-1 (or the pseudogene TRBV3-2) with TRBJ1-1, with TRBD1 as a possible D gene (6 bases). The CDR3 is 16 amino acids. V was cut by 3 bases and J by 4 bases, with 18 bases left in between. Per germline, CDR1 LGHDT and CDR2 YNNKEL (reference sequence). CDR3 sequence (DNA): TGTGCCAGCAGCCACGGTAACAGGGCCCGGGGCACTGAAGCTTTCTTT. Encoded protein: CASSHGNRARGTEAFF.

This chain links TRBV5-6 with TRBJ2-7, with D maybe TRBD2 (5 bases). CDR1 SGHDT and CDR2 YYEEEE come from the germline V gene. V was cut by 4 bases and J by 2 bases, with 10 bases left in between. The CDR3 length is 13 residues. The CDR3 reads CASSQYGAYEQYV. The CDR3 nucleotides are TGTGCCAGCAGCCAATACGGGGCCTACGAGCAGTACGTC.

The chain recombines TRBV29-1 with TRBJ2-3; 9 bases fit TRBD1. V lost 5 bases to trimming and J lost 5 bases; unmatched junction nucleotides: 8. Germline CDR1 SQVTM, CDR2 ANQGSEA. CDR3 size: 14 residues. This CDR3 reads CSVLGTGMEDTQYF. The CDR3 region has the DNA TGCAGCGTTTTAGGGACAGGGATGGAAGATACGCAGTATTTT.